These 10 T cell receptor beta chains came from one sample sequenced in a study of molecular identifiers for immune sequencing clone quantification. Using its own MiXCR run on the PCR reads, TCRdb lists one record per CDR3 protein. This table has hundreds of thousands of distinct CDR3 sequences, about 25% appearing once. The specimen sequenced was naive CD8+ T cells from blood, with Jurkat cell RNA spiked in. Subset specified: FACS-sorted CD8+CD4-CCR7+CD45RA+ naive T cells. The source of these receptors is a human donor in good health. Some libraries in this study had Jurkat cell RNA spiked in.

The genes are TRBV12-3 or TRBV12-4 and TRBJ2-1, with D hard to call. The CDR3 totals 15 residues. Between the trimmed V and J ends, which lost 0 bases and 7 bases, there was a span of 13 bases. CDR3 in amino acids: CASSLAHQNRNEQFF. CDR3 coding DNA: TGTGCCAGCAGTTTAGCCCACCAGAATCGGAATGAGCAGTTCTTC.

Comment on this clonotype: Germline is not matched at one junction end, which may reflect a read error. This chain uses TRBV2 with TRBJ2-3; D is possibly TRBD2 (6 bases). Germline CDR1 reads SNHLY; CDR2 reads FYNNEI. The CDR3 spans 18 residues. CDR3 in amino acids: CARAALGGASLMWDTPYF. In DNA form, the CDR3 reads TGTGCCCGCGCTGCCTTAGGCGGGGCCTCTCTGATGTGGGATACGCCGTATTTT.

This clonotype has at least ten counts. The chain employs TRBV9 and TRBJ2-3; tentative D call: TRBD2 (6 bases). CDR1 and CDR2 from the germline V gene are SGDLS and YYNGEE. The CDR3 length is 15 residues. The V gene lost 1 base and the J gene lost 7 bases, with 16 bases spanning the gap. CDR3 sequence (DNA): TGTGCCAGCAGCGTAACGTGGGGGGAGTTATATACGCAGTATTTT. This gives the protein CASSVTWGELYTQYF.

To note about this clonotype: This may be a read error: a much more frequent sequence differs by one nucleotide. V is TRBV4-2 and J is TRBJ1-4; unclear D gene. Trimming shortened V by 3 bases and J by 0 bases, and 5 bases separated the two germline ends. The CDR3 length is 14 residues. In germline, CDR1 is LGHNA, CDR2 YNFKEQ. This CDR3 reads CASSHGPTNEKLFF. The CDR3 DNA follows: TGTGCCAGCAGCCACGGACCAACTAATGAAAAACTGTTTTTT.

On this clonotype itself: With a much larger clone just one base away, this may be a read error. This sequence joins TRBV7-9 and TRBJ1-1, with D perhaps TRBD1 (5 bases). The CDR3 has 15 amino acids. Trimming removed 2 bases from V and 5 bases from J, with 15 bases in between. Germline V gene data show CDR1 as SEHNR and CDR2 as FQNEAQ (reference sequence). The DNA for the CDR3 is TGTGCCAGCAGCTTATGGGGACTGGGAGGTACTGAAGCTTTCTTT. Amino acids: CASSLWGLGGTEAFF.

The chain uses TRBV20-1 and TRBJ2-1, with 8 positions matching TRBD1. Trimming cost V 1 base and J 5 bases; bases outside gene matches: 10. Germline V gene sequence: CDR1 DFQATT, CDR2 SNEGSKA (reference sequence). The CDR3 contains 16 residues. The CDR3 coding sequence is TGCAGTGCTAGAGGCCTTGACAGGGGAATAAACAATGAGCAGTTCTTC. Protein sequence: CSARGLDRGINNEQFF.

The sample holds many counts of this clonotype. The J gene is TRBJ1-2, the V gene TRBV2; 8 bases fit TRBD1. Trimming took 2 bases from V and 4 from J; bases not matched to a gene: 6. The CDR3 totals 15 residues. The germline gives CDR1 SNHLY, CDR2 FYNNEI. CDR3 bases: TGTGCCAGCAGTGAAAGACAGGGGCGCAGCTATGGCTACACCTTC. This gives the protein CASSERQGRSYGYTF.

This clonotype showed up just a few times. Sequence at one end of the junction differs from germline and may be a read error. The chain links TRBV5-4 to TRBJ2-7, with D perhaps matching TRBD2 (6 bases). CDR3 length: 14 residues. The germline V gene has CDR1 SGHNT and CDR2 YYREEE (reference sequence). The CDR3 bases are TGTGCCAGCAGCACAGGACGGGACTCCCACGAGCAGTACTTC. Translation: CASSTGRDSHEQYF.

This clonotype was seen repeatedly, ten times or more. The chain carries TRBV6-5 and TRBJ2-5; TRBD1 is a possible D gene (7 bases). CDR1 is MNHEY and CDR2 is SVGAGI in the germline V gene. V lost 5 bases and J lost 5, with 18 bases in between. The CDR3 has 15 residues. The CDR3 spells CASSDPGGSGETQYF. In DNA, the CDR3 is TGTGCCAGCAGTGACCCAGGGGGGTCCGGGGAGACCCAGTACTTC.

In regard to this clonotype: This may arise from a read error, as a much more abundant clone is one base away. This chain joins TRBV6-2 or TRBV6-3 and TRBJ1-5; D is perhaps TRBD1 (5 bases). Deletions cut 4 bases from V and 3 bases from J, with 16 bases between. In germline, CDR1 is MNHEY, CDR2 SVGEGT. The CDR3 covers 16 residues. The CDR3 loop is CASSLGGASINQPQHF. The CDR3, as DNA: TGTGCCAGCAGTTTGGGTGGGGCTTCTATCAATCAGCCCCAGCATTTT.